These 7 T cell receptor beta chains were all obtained from the same sample, sequenced in a study of blood T cell repertoires in COVID-19. Sequencing used immunoSEQ multiplex PCR; TCRdb keeps in-frame clones, though not all of them. The profile shows under 25,000 clones, 88% of them singletons. The specimen sequenced was peripheral blood. These receptors were collected from a human donor in a cohort sampled during active COVID-19.

This clone was counted a single time. The J gene is TRBJ1-1, the V gene TRBV25-1, with D perhaps TRBD1 (5 bases). Germline CDR1 is MGHDK and CDR2 is SYGVNS. V shed 7 bases and J shed 8 bases, with 11 bases lying between them. The CDR3 loop spans 11 amino acids. The CDR3 bases are TGTGCCAGCATGGTGGGGCGGGAAGCTTTCTTT. Protein sequence: CASMVGREAFF.

The chain couples TRBV5-1 to TRBJ2-7, with 14 bases that match TRBD2. Germline V gene sequence: CDR1 SGHRS, CDR2 YFSETQ. V was clipped by 7 bases and J by 6 bases; unmatched bases: 6. The CDR3 covers 14 residues. CDR3 residues: CASQPGLAGVEQYF. The CDR3 region has the DNA TGCGCCAGCCAACCGGGACTAGCGGGAGTCGAGCAGTACTTC.

The V gene is TRBV9, the J gene TRBJ2-3; D is unresolved. Germline loops: CDR1 SGDLS, CDR2 YYNGEE. The ends were cut back, 4 bases at V and 5 bases at J, with 11 bases in the middle. This CDR3 spans 13 amino acids. CDR3 nucleotide sequence: TGTGCCAGCAGCCCGCATGGTAGAGATACGCAGTATTTT. Translating it yields CASSPHGRDTQYF. Full variable domain (missing parts from reference TRBV9 and TRBJ2-3): DSGVTQTPKHLITATGQRVTLRCSPRSGDLSVYWYQQSLDQGLQFLIQYYNGEERAKGNILERFSAQQFPDLHSELNLSSLELGDSALYFCASSPHGRDTQYFGPGTRLTVL.

The CDR3 is CASSPKQGTEQYF. CDR3 coding DNA: TGTGCCAGCTCACCAAAACAGGGGACCGAGCAGTACTTC. This chain connects TRBV18 to TRBJ2-7; 7 bases map to TRBD1. V was pared by 2 bases and J by 6 bases, with 4 bases of the junction left unmatched. This CDR3 is built from 13 residues. Germline CDR1 is KGHSH and CDR2 is LQKENI.

The chain combines TRBV25-1 with TRBJ2-2; D gene ambiguous. CDR1 MGHDK and CDR2 SYGVNS come from the germline V gene. The CDR3 totals 15 residues. V lost 3 bases and J 1 base, leaving 9 bases between the germline ends. The CDR3 sequence is CASSEFDKNTGELFF. The CDR3 coding sequence is TGTGCCAGCAGTGAGTTCGACAAGAACACCGGGGAGCTGTTTTTT.

The J gene is TRBJ2-7, the V gene TRBV28; 7 nucleotides line up with TRBD1. The CDR3 length is 15 residues. The trim removed 5 bases at V and 4 bases at J, leaving 11 bases unmatched. The V gene's germline CDR1 is MDHEN and CDR2 SYDVKM. The CDR3 DNA sequence: TGTGCCAGCAGTCCGAGTTACGGGACAGCTTACGAGCAGTACTTC. It encodes CASSPSYGTAYEQYF.

The chain carries TRBV7-9 and TRBJ1-3; no reliable D call. Germline assignment: CDR1 SEHNR and CDR2 FQNEAQ (reference sequence). There are 14 residues in the CDR3. The germline V and J ends were trimmed by 5 bases and 7 bases, with 15 bases remaining between them. The CDR3 DNA reads as TGTGCCAGCAGCCCTTCAACGACGGGGAACACCATATATTTT. Its protein product is CASSPSTTGNTIYF.